This TCR beta chain originates from a study of cytomegalovirus exposure and HLA in healthy donors. Study-wide points: For most TCR beta V segments, an earlier analysis put the productive rate at about 90% or about 30% of the time. Across HLA loci, a later analysis found differing TCR association rates, with DRB1 most and HLA-C fewest. While the bulk of TCR sequences proved rare, some public TCRs turned up in many donors.

13 Jbeta primers and 60 Vbeta primers were used for the PCR. The data were produced by immunoSEQ multiplex PCR, yet TCRdb's version contains in-frame clones alone and is incomplete. This table holds roughly 110,000 clones, about four fifths found once. With respect to this clone: Its antigen is currently unknown.

The donors (healthy individuals) were bone marrow donors. Germline CDR1 SNHLY, CDR2 FYNNEI. V was clipped by 3 bases and J by 3 bases; unmatched bases: 4. CDR3 length: 15 residues. The clonotype originates from a man aged 25-45 years in good health and CMV-seropositive. The chain employs TRBV2 and TRBJ1-5, with TRBD1 matching 8 bases. The specimen sequenced was PBMCs. Here the CDR3 reads CASSDDRGYNQPQHF. DNA for the CDR3: TGTGCCAGCAGTGACGACAGGGGATACAATCAGCCCCAGCATTTT.